A selection of T cell receptor beta chains follows, all from one sample in a study of early T cells in non-severe SARS-CoV-2 infection. In TCRdb, the 5' RACE reads were re-called with MiXCR into one record per CDR3 protein. In the table there are tens of thousands of distinct CDR3 sequences, 14% of which are singletons. The specimen sequenced was whole blood. These receptors came from an adult who was a healthcare worker with PCR-confirmed SARS-CoV-2 infection or an uninfected control (not recorded which). Each CDR3 is given with its conserved first and last residue. Fields, in order: V gene, D gene, J gene, clone size, CDR3 DNA, CDR3 protein. The D gene is left open where the match is weak. A row's size may be missing; if present it is once, few, many or a size class.

TRBV5-1	TRBD2	TRBJ2-1	.	TGCGCCAGCAGCTTGGCTCCAGCGGGAGGGAGCAATGAGCAGTTCTTC	CASSLAPAGGSNEQFF
TRBV6-6	TRBD2	TRBJ2-7	.	TGTGCCAGCAGTTCTCCGGGACTAGCGGGAGGGCGGGGCGAGCAGTACTTC	CASSSPGLAGGRGEQYF
TRBV7-2	TRBD1	TRBJ2-2	.	TGTGCCAGCAGCCGGACAGGTCACGGGGAGCTGTTTTTT	CASSRTGHGELFF
TRBV29-1	TRBD1	TRBJ2-2	few	TGCAGCGCGGGGGACAGGGGGAACACCGGGGAGCTGTTTTTT	CSAGDRGNTGELFF
TRBV10-3	TRBD1	TRBJ1-2	medium-sized	TGTGCCATCAGTGAGGGACAGGATGGCTACACCTTC	CAISEGQDGYTF
TRBV7-9	TRBD1	TRBJ1-5	.	TGTGCCAGCAGCCGACAGGGGGTAAATCAGCCCCAGCATTTT	CASSRQGVNQPQHF
TRBV27	.	TRBJ2-1	.	TGTGCCAGCAGTTTTTCCCACGACTCGCCGGGGGAGTTCTTC	CASSFSHDSPGEFF
TRBV7-9	TRBD1	TRBJ1-2	many	TGTGCCAGCAGCCAAGGACAGGTCTATGGCTACACCTTC	CASSQGQVYGYTF
TRBV6-5	.	TRBJ1-4	many	TGTGCCAGCAGTCTTAAGGGACGCTTAGCAACTAATGAAAAACTGTTTTTT	CASSLKGRLATNEKLFF
TRBV7-9	.	TRBJ2-1	many	TGTGCCAGCAGCTTAGCGACGTCCTACAATGAGCAGTTCTTC	CASSLATSYNEQFF
TRBV18	TRBD1	TRBJ1-5	few	TGTGCCAGCTCACCAGGACAGGATCAGCCCCAGCATTTT	CASSPGQDQPQHF
TRBV12-5	TRBD2	TRBJ2-2	.	TGTGCTAGTGGACTAGCGGGAGGTATCAGGGAGCTGTTTTTT	CASGLAGGIRELFF
TRBV20-1	.	TRBJ2-1	.	TGCAGCCGGGAATATGGGAATGAGCAGTTCTTC	CSREYGNEQFF
TRBV7-9	TRBD2	TRBJ2-1	.	TGTGCCAGCAGCTTAGTAGCGGTCGGGAGGAATGAGCAGTTCTTC	CASSLVAVGRNEQFF
TRBV11-3	TRBD2	TRBJ2-3	.	TGTGCCAGCAGCTCCCAAGCGGGACCCACAGATACGCAGTATTTT	CASSSQAGPTDTQYF
TRBV27	TRBD1	TRBJ1-1	.	TGTGCCGTGCAACAGGGGTTCGAAGCTTTCTTT	CAVQQGFEAFF
TRBV27	.	TRBJ2-1	few	TGTGCCAGCAGTTTATCGACAGCACCCAGAACCAATGAGCAGTTCTTC	CASSLSTAPRTNEQFF
TRBV7-2	TRBD1	TRBJ1-2	few	TGTGCCAGCAGCTTAGAGACAGGGGGGTATGGCTACACCTTC	CASSLETGGYGYTF
TRBV29-1	.	TRBJ2-1	.	TGCAGCGTTAGACAGTACAATGAGCAGTTCTTC	CSVRQYNEQFF
TRBV29-1	TRBD2	TRBJ2-3	few	TGCAGCGTTGATCCTAGCGGGAGGGTGGCAGATACGCAGTATTTT	CSVDPSGRVADTQYF
TRBV27	TRBD1	TRBJ1-2	few	TGTGCCAGCAGTTTGACAGGGGGCCCGGGCTATGGCTACACCTTC	CASSLTGGPGYGYTF
TRBV12-3/TRBV12-4	.	TRBJ1-1	once	TGTGCCAGCAGTTTCGGCTCGCGGGCCAGGGACATGAACACTGAAGCTTTCTTT	CASSFGSRARDMNTEAFF
TRBV7-9	TRBD2	TRBJ2-1	few	TGTGCCAGCAGCTTCGTACTAGCGGGAGGGGATGAGCAGTTCTTC	CASSFVLAGGDEQFF
TRBV12-3/TRBV12-4	.	TRBJ2-3	few	TGTGCCAGCAGTTTTGGGGGAATTGATACGCAGTATTTT	CASSFGGIDTQYF
TRBV10-3	.	TRBJ1-1	.	TGTGCCATCAGTGAGTCCTGGCAGGGAAGCACTGAAGCTTTCTTT	CAISESWQGSTEAFF
TRBV4-1	TRBD1	TRBJ2-7	few	TGCGCCAGCAGTGAGGCAGGGGGAAACTACGAGCAGTACTTC	CASSEAGGNYEQYF
TRBV6-6	.	TRBJ2-5	.	TGTGCCAGCAGTTATCCGGGGCTCACGCAAGAGACCCAGTACTTC	CASSYPGLTQETQYF
TRBV14	.	TRBJ2-1	.	TGTGCCAGCAGCCGACAGATCTACAATGAGCAGTTCTTC	CASSRQIYNEQFF
TRBV10-3	.	TRBJ1-5	many	TGTGCCATCAGTGAGTCCCAGCGGAGCAATCAGCCCCAGCATTTT	CAISESQRSNQPQHF
TRBV28	.	TRBJ1-3	many	TGTGCCAGCAGTTCTTTTGACCAACGAGGAAACACCATATATTTT	CASSSFDQRGNTIYF
TRBV11-2	.	TRBJ2-1	few	TGTGCCAGCAGCTTATTCGGTGAGCAGTTCTTC	CASSLFGEQFF
TRBV12-3/TRBV12-4	TRBD1	TRBJ1-5	few	TGTGCCAGCAGTCCTCCGGGACAGGACTATAGCAATCAGCCCCAGCATTTT	CASSPPGQDYSNQPQHF
TRBV29-1	TRBD1	TRBJ1-3	few	TGCAGCGTTGGAGGTCCGGACAGGGTACTTGGAAACACCATATATTTT	CSVGGPDRVLGNTIYF
TRBV7-3	.	TRBJ2-1	.	TGTGCCAGCAGCTCAACCGGGACGGAGAACTACAATGAGCAGTTCTTC	CASSSTGTENYNEQFF
TRBV28	TRBD2	TRBJ2-2	.	TGTGCCAGCACCCTGGAGCTAGCGGGGCCTCTCAACACCGGGGAGCTGTTTTTT	CASTLELAGPLNTGELFF
TRBV19	TRBD2	TRBJ2-7	many	TGTGCCAGTCAGTTCTCTAGCGGGACCTACGAGCAGTACTTC	CASQFSSGTYEQYF
TRBV7-9	.	TRBJ2-7	.	TGTGCCAGCAGCTTGACCCAAACAGGGCCAGTATACGAGCAGTACTTC	CASSLTQTGPVYEQYF
TRBV11-2	.	TRBJ2-1	few	TGTGCCAGCAAGTTGGATGAGCAGTTCTTC	CASKLDEQFF
TRBV7-9	.	TRBJ2-7	.	TGTGCCAGCAGACGCCCTGGACTAAGCGGAACCTCCTACGAGCAGTACTTC	CASRRPGLSGTSYEQYF
TRBV7-7	.	TRBJ2-5	few	TGTGCCAGCAGCCCCGGTGGACGGTACCAAGAGACCCAGTACTTC	CASSPGGRYQETQYF
TRBV29-1	TRBD2	TRBJ2-5	.	TGCAGCGTTGAACTAGCGGGAACCCAGTACTTC	CSVELAGTQYF
TRBV7-8	.	TRBJ1-2	.	TGTGCCAGCAGCTCAAACCCTTGGGGTCATGGCTACACCTTC	CASSSNPWGHGYTF